Detailed here is one T cell receptor beta chain. This specimen belongs to a study of blood T cell repertoires in COVID-19. The CDR3 contains 17 residues. Germline CDR1 is MRHNA and CDR2 is SNTAGT. V lost 0 bases to trimming and J lost 4 bases; unmatched junction nucleotides: 9. How the authors handled the data: Amplification of reference gene primers was used by the study to estimate nucleated cell counts. The table came from immunoSEQ multiplex PCR; TCRdb's copy has only in-frame clones and leaves some out. The V and J calls and clone size are taken from that table; D and trimming were inferred from the DNA. The sample yields 180,000 or so clones, approximately 85% seen once.

The clonotype comes from a man aged 55 to 70 who had recovered from COVID-19. Source material: peripheral blood. The chain employs TRBV6-4 and TRBJ2-3; 8 nucleotides line up with TRBD2. CDR3 coding DNA: TGTGCCAGCAGTGACTCGATTCGGGGGGGCGAGGCAGATACGCAGTATTTT. Protein sequence: CASSDSIRGGEADTQYF.